Sequencing of this TCR beta chain was carried out in a study of cytomegalovirus exposure and HLA in healthy donors. General study findings and limits: HLA alleles were associated with 15,000 to 20,000 TCR beta sequences in a later analysis at 0.05 false discovery rate. Rarity characterized most TCR sequences, yet some public TCRs appeared in many donors. The study flagged roughly 150 TCR beta chains as cytomegalovirus-associated.

Vbeta (60) and Jbeta (13) primers were used in the PCR. Measured with immunoSEQ multiplex PCR; TCRdb has only the in-frame clones, and not every one. This sample has some 110,000 clones; 65% to 80% occur once, and the top ten carry over 10%. As regards this clone: Its antigen is still unknown.

V was shortened by 5 bases and J by 3 bases, with 8 bases between the two germline ends. There are 13 residues in the CDR3. Germline CDR1 reads SGHAT; CDR2 reads FQNNGV. The rearrangement uses TRBV11-2 and TRBJ2-1; D not certain. The sequencing input was PBMCs. The origin of this receptor is a woman aged 55-70 years in good health and CMV-seropositive. Written as DNA, the CDR3 is TGTGCCAGCAGCCGAGCGAGCTACAATGAGCAGTTCTTC. As protein: CASSRASYNEQFF. Variable domain in full (rest from reference TRBV11-2 and TRBJ2-1): EAGVAQSPRYKIIEKRQSVAFWCNPISGHATLYWYQQILGQGPKLLIQFQNNGVVDDSQLPKDRFSAERLKGVDSTLKIQPAKLEDSAVYLCASSRASYNEQFFGPGTRLTVL.